These 31 T cell receptor beta chains were all obtained from the same sample, sequenced in a study of T cell clones after liver transplantation. Assay: immunoSEQ multiplex PCR; the TCRdb copy retains only in-frame clones and omits some. In the table there are approximately 100,000 clones, roughly four fifths of which are singletons. The sample consisted of CD4+ T cells from blood, taken before liver transplant. Receptor source: a human donor who received a liver transplant.

This clone turned up a few times. The chain combines TRBV27 with TRBJ2-7; D not certain. This CDR3 comprises 14 residues. The V and J ends lost 0 bases and 5 bases respectively, with 11 bases between them. Per germline, CDR1 MNHEY and CDR2 SMNVEV (reference sequence). The CDR3, as DNA: TGTGCCAGCAGTTTATCATACGAAACCAACGAGCAGTACTTC. This sequence encodes CASSLSYETNEQYF.

This chain connects TRBV7-9 to TRBJ2-3; TRBD2 matches 12 bases. The germline CDR1 and CDR2 sequences are SEHNR and FQNEAQ (reference sequence). The length of the CDR3 is 16 residues. V dropped 5 bases and J dropped 4; count of bases not matched to a gene: 7. In nucleotides, the CDR3 is TGTGCCAGCAGCGTCTCTAGCGGGGGGGCCTCAGATACGCAGTATTTT. It specifies CASSVSSGGASDTQYF.

The rearrangement uses TRBV4-1 and TRBJ1-4, with a tentative D call TRBD1 (6 bases). Germline-derived CDR1 and CDR2 are MGHRA and YSYEKL. V was cut by 2 bases and J by 5 bases, with 12 bases left in between. The CDR3 runs 15 residues. The CDR3 DNA is TGCGCCAGCAGCCAACCCAGGGGACGCAATGAAAAACTGTTTTTT. Protein sequence: CASSQPRGRNEKLFF.

The rearrangement links TRBV5-6 to TRBJ1-2, with unresolved D. Trimming left V 3 bases short and J 6 bases short, with 12 bases between. Germline CDR1 is SGHDT and CDR2 is YYEEEE. The CDR3 totals 13 residues. The CDR3 nucleotides read TGTGCCAGCAGCTCCCAAGCCCTCGATGGCTACACCTTC. The encoded protein is CASSSQALDGYTF.

This rearrangement joins TRBV1 to TRBJ2-1. TRBV1 is an annotated pseudogene. The CDR3 is 15 residues long. The CDR3 nucleotides read TGCACCAGCAGCCAAGATAGGACCCCGTGCGATGAGCAGTTCTTC. Amino acids: CTSSQDRTPCDEQFF.

A single count supports this clone. J is TRBJ1-2 and V is TRBV28; a possible D gene is TRBD1 (5 bases). V shed 6 bases and J shed 4 bases, with 9 bases lying between them. The CDR3 runs 12 residues. CDR1 MDHEN and CDR2 SYDVKM come from the germline V gene. CDR3 nucleotide sequence: TGTGCCAGCAGGATGGGGGGCTATGGCTACACCTTC. This encodes CASRMGGYGYTF.

The chain links TRBV19 to TRBJ2-7; D gene ambiguous. Germline V lookup: CDR1 LNHDA, CDR2 SQIVND (reference sequence). This CDR3 is built from 11 residues. CDR3 in DNA: TGTGCTACCAGCCAAGCCTACGAGCAGTACTTC. This translates into CATSQAYEQYF.

This clone appeared once. The V gene is TRBV7-6, the J gene TRBJ2-1; D tentatively fits TRBD1 or TRBD2 (5 bases each). Germline-derived CDR1 and CDR2 are SGHVS and FNYEAQ. Trimming took 6 bases from V and 5 from J, leaving 11 bases between them. The CDR3 loop spans 13 amino acids. CDR3 residues: CASRGERNNEQFF. The CDR3 DNA is TGTGCCAGCAGGGGGGAAAGGAACAATGAGCAGTTCTTC.

This clone was observed a handful of times. This CDR3 reads CSASANREAFF. The CDR3 nucleotides are TGCAGTGCTAGTGCAAACAGGGAAGCTTTCTTT. This chain uses TRBV20-1 with TRBJ1-1; D possibly corresponds to TRBD1 (5 bases). The CDR3 loop spans 11 amino acids. The germline gives CDR1 DFQATT, CDR2 SNEGSKA (reference sequence). The V gene lost 3 bases and the J gene lost 8 bases, with 10 bases spanning the gap.

This chain connects TRBV28 to TRBJ1-1; the D gene is possibly TRBD1 (5 bases). Deletions cut 6 bases from V and 11 bases from J, with 16 bases between. The CDR3 spans 12 residues. The V gene's germline CDR1 is MDHEN and CDR2 SYDVKM. This CDR3 reads CASSLLQGGAFF. As DNA, the CDR3 is TGTGCCAGCAGCCTCCTCCAGGGAGGTGCTTTCTTT. The whole variable domain, remainder taken from reference TRBV28 and TRBJ1-1, is DVKVTQSSRYLVKRTGEKVFLECVQDMDHENMFWYRQDPGLGLRLIYFSYDVKMKEKGDIPEGYSVSREKKERFSLILESASTNQTSMYLCASSLLQGGAFFGQGTRLTVV.

The CDR3: CASSGGLGAYEQYF. As DNA, the CDR3 is TGTGCCAGCAGTGGAGGACTCGGTGCCTACGAGCAGTACTTC. The rearrangement links TRBV6-1 to TRBJ2-7; the D gene is possibly TRBD2 (5 bases). The CDR3 is made up of 14 amino acids. Germline V CDR1 and CDR2: MNHNS, SASEGT. Trimming took off 4 bases at V and 2 bases at J, with 12 bases between the two ends.

This clone was counted a single time. The chain recombines TRBV27 with TRBJ1-6; tentative D call: TRBD1 (6 bases). The germline V gene encodes CDR1 MNHEY and CDR2 SMNVEV (reference sequence). Trimming stripped 4 bases from V and 6 bases from J, with 13 bases between. The CDR3 spans 15 residues. Written as DNA, the CDR3 is TGTGCCAGCAGTTCAGGGGCCACGGTTAATTCACCCCTCCACTTT. Amino acids: CASSSGATVNSPLHF.

This clone was counted a few times. The chain combines TRBV10-1 with TRBJ2-2; no firm D call. This CDR3 is 13 amino acids long. Trimming left V 0 bases short and J 7 bases short, with 6 bases between. Looked up from germline, CDR1 is WNHNN and CDR2 is SYGVQD (reference sequence). The CDR3 sequence: CASSESGIGELFF. The CDR3, as DNA: TGCGCCAGCAGTGAGTCGGGGATCGGGGAGCTGTTTTTT.

This chain uses TRBV27 with TRBJ2-5; D not certain. The J call may be wrong; the DNA end is better matched by TRBJ2-7. The CDR3 is 15 residues long. The germline V gene encodes CDR1 MNHEY and CDR2 SMNVEV (reference sequence). The CDR3 sequence is CASSFSRRESNEQYF. In DNA form, the CDR3 reads TGTGCCAGCAGTTTTTCACGGAGAGAGTCAAACGAGCAGTACTTC.

This chain connects TRBV14 to TRBJ1-2; the D gene is possibly TRBD1 (5 bases). Germline values: CDR1 SGHDN, CDR2 FVKESK. The CDR3 runs to 17 residues. Trimming removed 4 bases at V and 4 bases at J, with 22 bases between. The CDR3 region is CASSLMGDKITFYGYTF. Here the CDR3 DNA reads TGTGCCAGCAGCCTTATGGGGGATAAGATAACTTTCTATGGCTACACCTTC.

The gene calls are TRBV6-6 and TRBJ2-2; 14 nucleotides line up with TRBD2. Per the germline V gene, CDR1 is MNHNY and CDR2 is SVGAGI (reference sequence). With V trimmed by 7 bases and J by 8 bases, 6 bases remained unmatched. The CDR3 runs to 15 residues. CDR3 amino acids: CASNLRTSGRGELFF. In nucleotides, the CDR3 is TGTGCCAGCAACCTCCGGACTAGCGGGAGGGGGGAGCTGTTTTTT.

The V gene is TRBV18, the J gene TRBJ1-5, with 8 bases identical to TRBD1. Trimming removed 4 bases from V and 4 bases from J; junction bases left unmatched: 3. CDR1 and CDR2 from the germline V gene are KGHSH and LQKENI. The CDR3 is 14 amino acids. The DNA of the CDR3 is TGTGCCAGCTCACGGGGACAGGTGAATCAGCCCCAGCATTTT. This sequence encodes CASSRGQVNQPQHF.

This sequence joins TRBV6-5 and TRBJ1-2; no clear D. The germline V and J ends were trimmed by 7 bases and 8 bases, with 14 bases remaining between them. The germline V gene has CDR1 MNHEY and CDR2 SVGAGI. The CDR3 length is 12 residues. This chain's CDR3 is CASTDARSGYTF. In DNA, the CDR3 is TGTGCCAGCACCGACGCCCGGAGCGGCTACACCTTC.

This chain uses TRBV7-9 with TRBJ1-4; D is uncertain. V dropped 5 bases and J dropped 3 bases, with 7 bases sitting between them. Germline V gene sequence: CDR1 SEHNR, CDR2 FQNEAQ (reference sequence). There are 13 residues in the CDR3. The CDR3 sequence is CASSRGANEKLFF. Here the CDR3 DNA reads TGTGCCAGCAGCCGCGGCGCTAATGAAAAACTGTTTTTT.

The J gene is TRBJ2-2, the V gene TRBV5-4, with TRBD1 identical over 7 bases. V lost 4 bases, J lost 1 base, and 10 bases stayed unmatched. CDR3 length: 17 residues. In germline, CDR1 is SGHNT, CDR2 YYREEE (reference sequence). CDR3 sequence reads: CASSTPEGQRNTGELFF. DNA of the CDR3: TGTGCCAGCAGCACCCCAGAGGGACAGAGGAACACCGGGGAGCTGTTTTTT. Drawing the rest from reference TRBV5-4 and TRBJ2-2, the complete variable domain is ETGVTQSPTHLIKTRGQQVTLRCSSQSGHNTVSWYQQALGQGPQFIFQYYREEENGRGNFPPRFSGLQFPNYSSELNVNALELDDSALYLCASSTPEGQRNTGELFFGEGSRLTVL.

V gene TRBV19 combines with J gene TRBJ2-1; the D gene could be TRBD1 or TRBD2 (5 bases each). V lost 5 bases and J 5 bases, leaving 13 bases between the germline ends. The germline CDR1 and CDR2 sequences are LNHDA and SQIVND (reference sequence). The CDR3 contains 14 residues. The chain's CDR3 is CASSEWGPNNEQFF. CDR3 coding DNA: TGTGCCAGTAGTGAATGGGGACCAAACAATGAGCAGTTCTTC.

CDR3 nucleotides: TGTGCCAGCAGTTTAGTGAGTGGGCGGGGTACCGGGGAGCTGTTTTTT. It translates to CASSLVSGRGTGELFF. This chain uses TRBV27 with TRBJ2-2, with D possibly TRBD2 on 6 matching bases. From germline, CDR1 is MNHEY and CDR2 SMNVEV (reference sequence). Trimming removed 2 bases at V and 5 bases at J, with 15 bases between. The CDR3 contains 16 residues.

The chain combines TRBV5-1 with TRBJ2-2; 11 nucleotides match TRBD2. The germline V gene encodes CDR1 SGHRS and CDR2 YFSETQ. J lost 9 bases, V lost 4 bases, and 5 bases had no gene match. CDR3 length: 14 amino acids. The CDR3 spells CASSLAGGNRELFF. The CDR3, as DNA: TGCGCCAGCAGCCTAGCGGGAGGAAACCGGGAGCTGTTTTTT.

The chain combines TRBV19 with TRBJ1-5; D remains ambiguous. CDR1 LNHDA and CDR2 SQIVND come from the germline V gene (reference sequence). The V gene lost 5 bases and the J gene lost 0 bases, with 14 bases spanning the gap. CDR3 length equals 16 residues. CDR3 sequence (DNA): TGTGCCAGTAGTGATAATAGGGCCTATAGCAATCAGCCCCAGCATTTT. Encoded protein: CASSDNRAYSNQPQHF.

V is TRBV7-8 and J is TRBJ2-3, with a weak D call TRBD2 (6 bases). CDR1 and CDR2 (germline): SGHVS, FQNEAQ. Trimming took off 6 bases at V and 3 bases at J, with 10 bases between the two ends. CDR3 size: 13 residues. The CDR3 loop is CASRVGGTDTQYF. The CDR3 nucleotides are TGTGCCAGCAGGGTGGGGGGTACAGATACGCAGTATTTT. The full variable domain, completed using reference TRBV7-8 and TRBJ2-3, is GAGVSQSPRYKVAKRGQDVALRCDPISGHVSLFWYQQALGQGPEFLTYFQNEAQLDKSGLPSDRFFAERPEGSVSTLKIQRTQQEDSAVYLCASRVGGTDTQYFGPGTRLTVL.

The V call is TRBV30, the J call TRBJ2-7, with 8 bases matching TRBD2. Per the germline V gene, CDR1 is GTSNPN and CDR2 is SVGIG (reference sequence). The CDR3 totals 11 residues. The trim removed 4 bases at V and 10 bases at J, leaving 6 bases unmatched. Written as DNA, the CDR3 is TGTGCCTGGAATCTAGCGGGTCGACAGTACTTC. Protein sequence: CAWNLAGRQYF.

The V gene is TRBV7-6, the J gene TRBJ2-2, with TRBD2 matching over 14 bases. This CDR3 spans 19 amino acids. Losses at the gene ends were 5 bases for V and 5 bases for J; bases not matched to a gene: 13. The germline V gene has CDR1 SGHVS and CDR2 FNYEAQ. The CDR3 loop reads CASSPPRLAGGAGTGELFF. CDR3 nucleotides: TGTGCCAGCAGCCCCCCCAGACTAGCGGGAGGGGCCGGGACCGGGGAGCTGTTTTTT.

The chain has TRBV25-1 and TRBJ2-3; 10 nucleotides line up with TRBD2. This CDR3 spans 15 amino acids. After removal of 4 bases from V and 6 bases from J, the junction contained 7 bases not matched to a gene. CDR1 MGHDK and CDR2 SYGVNS come from the germline V gene. CDR3 bases: TGTGCCAGCAGTGTGAGCGGGAGGGTAGGGGATACGCAGTATTTT. Translation gives CASSVSGRVGDTQYF.

This clone was seen more than once but under ten times. In DNA form, the CDR3 reads TGTGCCAGCTCGCCAAGGATGCAGGGCACAGATACGCAGTATTTT. Translating it yields CASSPRMQGTDTQYF. The chain combines TRBV18 with TRBJ2-3; D gene ambiguous. The V gene lost 6 bases and the J gene lost 1 base, with 14 bases spanning the gap. This CDR3 contains 15 residues. In germline, CDR1 is KGHSH, CDR2 LQKENI.

The rearrangement uses TRBV4-3 and TRBJ1-3; no firm D call. The CDR3 loop spans 16 amino acids. Trimming took 0 bases from V and 2 from J, leaving 11 bases between them. Germline CDR1 reads LGHNA; CDR2 reads YSLEER. The CDR3 DNA reads TGCGCCAGCAGCCAAGATACGAAACCTCCTGGAAACACCATATATTTT. This encodes CASSQDTKPPGNTIYF.

The chain employs TRBV28 and TRBJ2-1, with a weak D call TRBD1 (6 bases). Per the germline V gene, CDR1 is MDHEN and CDR2 is SYDVKM. The V end lost 4 bases, the J end lost 3 bases, and 13 bases lay between the germline ends. The CDR3 covers 15 residues. CDR3 nucleotide sequence: TGTGCCAGCAGTTCGCAGAGGACAGTCTACAATGAGCAGTTCTTC. Protein: CASSSQRTVYNEQFF.